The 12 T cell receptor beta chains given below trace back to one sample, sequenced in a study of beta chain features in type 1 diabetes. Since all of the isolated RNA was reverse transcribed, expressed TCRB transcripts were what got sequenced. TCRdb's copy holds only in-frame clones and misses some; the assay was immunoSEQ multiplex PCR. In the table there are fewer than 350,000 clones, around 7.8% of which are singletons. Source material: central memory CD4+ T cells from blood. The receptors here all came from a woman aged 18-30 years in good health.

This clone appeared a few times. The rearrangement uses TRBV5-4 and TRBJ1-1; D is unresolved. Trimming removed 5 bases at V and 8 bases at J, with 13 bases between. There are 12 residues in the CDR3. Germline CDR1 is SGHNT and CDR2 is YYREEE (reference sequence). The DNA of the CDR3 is TGTGCCAGCAGATTGCCTGGACGCGAAGCTTTCTTT. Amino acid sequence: CASRLPGREAFF.

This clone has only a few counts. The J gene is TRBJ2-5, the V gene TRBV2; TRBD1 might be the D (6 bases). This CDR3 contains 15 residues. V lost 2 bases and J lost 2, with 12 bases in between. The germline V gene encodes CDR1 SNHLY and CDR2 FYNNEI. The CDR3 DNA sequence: TGTGCCAGCAGTGAAAGTGGGGGCCATCAAGAGACCCAGTACTTC. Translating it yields CASSESGGHQETQYF.

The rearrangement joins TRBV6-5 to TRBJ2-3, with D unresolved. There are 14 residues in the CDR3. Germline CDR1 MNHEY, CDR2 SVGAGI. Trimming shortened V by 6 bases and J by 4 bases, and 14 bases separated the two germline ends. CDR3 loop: CASSRPGRPDTQYF. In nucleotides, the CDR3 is TGTGCCAGCAGCCGACCCGGCCGACCAGATACGCAGTATTTT.

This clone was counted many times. The CDR3 DNA sequence: TGTGCCAGCAGCCAGGGGGACAGGCCAAATGAAAAACTGTTTTTT. As protein: CASSQGDRPNEKLFF. The rearrangement uses TRBV16 and TRBJ1-4, with 8 positions matching TRBD1. V was clipped by 3 bases and J by 5 bases; unmatched bases: 5. Germline V gene lookup returns CDR1 KGHSY and CDR2 FQNENV. The CDR3 runs to 15 residues.

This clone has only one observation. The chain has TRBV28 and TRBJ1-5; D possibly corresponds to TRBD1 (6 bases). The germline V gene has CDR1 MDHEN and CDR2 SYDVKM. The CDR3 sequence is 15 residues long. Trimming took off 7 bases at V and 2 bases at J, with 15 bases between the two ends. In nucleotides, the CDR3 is TGTGCCAGCACCCAGCCGGCAGGGGGCAATCAGCCCCAGCATTTT. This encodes CASTQPAGGNQPQHF.

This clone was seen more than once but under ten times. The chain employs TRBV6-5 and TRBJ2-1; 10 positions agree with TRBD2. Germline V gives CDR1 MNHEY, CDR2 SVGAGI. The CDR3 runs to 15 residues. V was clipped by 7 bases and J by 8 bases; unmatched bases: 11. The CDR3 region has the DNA TGTGCCAGCAATACAAACCTAGCGGGAGACGATGAGCAGTTCTTC. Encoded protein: CASNTNLAGDDEQFF.

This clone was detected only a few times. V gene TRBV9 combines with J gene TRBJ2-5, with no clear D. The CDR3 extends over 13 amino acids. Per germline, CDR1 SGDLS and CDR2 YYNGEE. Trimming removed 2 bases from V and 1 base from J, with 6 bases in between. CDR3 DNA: TGTGCCAGCAGCGTGGGGTTCCAAGAGACCCAGTACTTC. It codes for CASSVGFQETQYF.

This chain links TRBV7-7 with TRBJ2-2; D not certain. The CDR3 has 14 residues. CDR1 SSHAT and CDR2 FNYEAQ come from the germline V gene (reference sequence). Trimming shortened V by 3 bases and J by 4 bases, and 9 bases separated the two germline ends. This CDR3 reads CASSLLGSTGELFF. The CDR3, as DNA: TGTGCCAGCAGCTTGTTGGGGTCCACCGGGGAGCTGTTTTTT.

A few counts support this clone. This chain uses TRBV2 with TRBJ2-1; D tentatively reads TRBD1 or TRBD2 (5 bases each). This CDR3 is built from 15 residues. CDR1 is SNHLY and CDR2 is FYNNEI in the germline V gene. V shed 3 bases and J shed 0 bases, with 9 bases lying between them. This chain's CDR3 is CASSEVGRSYNEQFF. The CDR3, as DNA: TGTGCCAGCAGTGAGGTGGGACGCTCCTACAATGAGCAGTTCTTC.

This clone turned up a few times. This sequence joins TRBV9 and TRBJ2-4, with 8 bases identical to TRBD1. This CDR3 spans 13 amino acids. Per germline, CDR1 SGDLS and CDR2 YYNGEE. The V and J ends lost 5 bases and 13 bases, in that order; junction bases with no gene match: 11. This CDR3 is CASSFLPRQGQYF. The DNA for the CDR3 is TGTGCCAGCAGTTTTTTACCTCGACAGGGGCAGTACTTC.

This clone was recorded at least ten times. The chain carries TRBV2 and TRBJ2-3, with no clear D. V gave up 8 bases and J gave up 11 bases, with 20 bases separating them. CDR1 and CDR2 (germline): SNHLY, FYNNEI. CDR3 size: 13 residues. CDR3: CASEPNVSDQQYF. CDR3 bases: TGTGCCAGCGAACCGAATGTGTCCGACCAGCAGTATTTT.

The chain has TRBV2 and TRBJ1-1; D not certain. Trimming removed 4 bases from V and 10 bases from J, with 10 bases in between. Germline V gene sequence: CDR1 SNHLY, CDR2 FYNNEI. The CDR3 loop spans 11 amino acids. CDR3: CASSVNTGAFF. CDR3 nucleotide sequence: TGTGCCAGCAGTGTTAACACGGGAGCTTTCTTT.